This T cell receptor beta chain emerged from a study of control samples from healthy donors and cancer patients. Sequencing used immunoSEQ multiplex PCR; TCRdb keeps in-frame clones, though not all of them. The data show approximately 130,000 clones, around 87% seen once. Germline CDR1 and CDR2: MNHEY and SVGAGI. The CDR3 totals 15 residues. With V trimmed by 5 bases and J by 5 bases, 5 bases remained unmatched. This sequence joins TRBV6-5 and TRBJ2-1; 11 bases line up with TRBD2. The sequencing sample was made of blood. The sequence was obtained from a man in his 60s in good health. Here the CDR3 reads CASSPLAGGNNEQFF. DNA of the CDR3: TGTGCCAGCAGTCCTCTAGCGGGGGGTAACAATGAGCAGTTCTTC.